What follows are 5 T cell receptor beta chains derived from one specimen sequenced in a study of T-cell reconstitution after alpha-beta-depleted transplantation in children. TCRbeta library construction was performed incorporating unique molecular identifiers. TCRdb reprocessed the PCR reads with MiXCR, giving one entry per CDR3 protein. The sample records 150,000 to 200,000 distinct CDR3 sequences, roughly 15% being singletons. Sequences were derived from PBMCs from the stem cell graft donor, sampled from the stem cell graft. These TCRs come from a human donor who donated a stem cell graft to a child with acute lymphoblastic leukemia.

The chain employs TRBV2 and TRBJ2-7, with TRBD2 identical over 15 bases. The trim removed 5 bases at V and 4 bases at J, leaving 9 bases unmatched. CDR1 is SNHLY, CDR2 FYNNEI, per germline. This CDR3 comprises 17 residues. The CDR3 reads CASSPIGLAGGWYEQYF. The CDR3, as DNA: TGTGCCAGCAGTCCAATTGGACTAGCGGGAGGGTGGTACGAGCAGTACTTC.

This clonotype was detected many times. The chain couples TRBV5-1 to TRBJ2-5; 8 nucleotides match TRBD2. Germline loops: CDR1 SGHRS, CDR2 YFSETQ. This CDR3 has 16 amino acids. V shed 2 bases and J 5 bases; nucleotides not matched to a gene: 11. The CDR3 is CASSFQSGREVETQYF. The CDR3 DNA reads as TGCGCCAGCAGCTTTCAAAGCGGGAGAGAGGTTGAGACCCAGTACTTC. The variable domain in full, with the rest retrieved from reference TRBV5-1 and TRBJ2-5, is KAGVTQTPRYLIKTRGQQVTLSCSPISGHRSVSWYQQTPGQGLQFLFEYFSETQRNKGNFPGRFSGRQFSNSRSEMNVSTLELGDSALYLCASSFQSGREVETQYFGPGTRLLVL.

This clonotype was observed at least ten times. The chain recombines TRBV5-4 with TRBJ2-3, with 8 bases identical to TRBD2. The ends lost 4 bases at V and 1 base at J; junction bases unmatched: 5. Looked up from germline, CDR1 is SGHNT and CDR2 is YYREEE (reference sequence). CDR3 length equals 15 residues. The CDR3 region is CASSEREGGTDTQYF. CDR3 DNA sequence: TGTGCCAGCAGCGAACGGGAGGGCGGCACAGATACGCAGTATTTT.

V and J are TRBV7-2 and TRBJ2-2; 8 bases fit TRBD1. The CDR3 consists of 15 residues. Germline values: CDR1 SGHTA, CDR2 FQGNSA. Trimming cost V 5 bases and J 6 bases; bases outside gene matches: 8. The chain's CDR3 is CASSMGNRGAGELFF. The CDR3 region has the DNA TGTGCCAGCAGCATGGGGAACAGGGGGGCCGGGGAGCTGTTTTTT.

This clonotype showed up many times. The rearrangement joins TRBV4-1 to TRBJ1-3, with D maybe TRBD1 (5 bases). Trimming removed 3 bases at V and 8 bases at J, with 17 bases between. CDR1 is MGHRA and CDR2 is YSYEKL in the germline V gene. The CDR3 length is 15 residues. CDR3 DNA: TGCGCCAGCAGCCATCCCGGGACCGGGGGTTACACCATATATTTT. Translation: CASSHPGTGGYTIYF.